This T cell receptor beta chain is from a study of blood T cells in healthy people across ages. Overall study results and limits: Unsorted PBMCs ruled out conclusive naive versus antigen-experienced comparison. Estimated diversity that came from one million T cells was considered an underestimate.

For the second PCR, which ran for roughly 6 to 11 cycles, a sample-barcoded 5' primer and a J-beta primer mix were used. All cDNA molecules were each tagged by a template-switch adaptor with 12 random nucleotides. TCRdb processed the 5' RACE reads anew with MiXCR; each CDR3 protein has one entry. The profile covers approximately 1,100,000 distinct CDR3 sequences, with less than 50% appearing a single time and approximately 20% taken by the ten largest. Trimming took 0 bases from V and 5 from J, leaving 14 bases between them. Germline lookup yields CDR1 SNHLY and CDR2 FYNNEI. This CDR3 spans 16 amino acids. The study drew donors from healthy Caucasian individuals in Russia aged roughly 6 to 90. Remarks on this clonotype: As yet, its antigen is unknown.

This TCR derives from a woman aged 60 to 75 in good health. Sequenced sample: blood. This chain connects TRBV2 to TRBJ2-1; D is perhaps TRBD1 (5 bases). The CDR3 bases are TGTGCCAGCAGTGAAGCCCACAGGTCCCTGAACAATGAGCAGTTCTTC. Translation: CASSEAHRSLNNEQFF.